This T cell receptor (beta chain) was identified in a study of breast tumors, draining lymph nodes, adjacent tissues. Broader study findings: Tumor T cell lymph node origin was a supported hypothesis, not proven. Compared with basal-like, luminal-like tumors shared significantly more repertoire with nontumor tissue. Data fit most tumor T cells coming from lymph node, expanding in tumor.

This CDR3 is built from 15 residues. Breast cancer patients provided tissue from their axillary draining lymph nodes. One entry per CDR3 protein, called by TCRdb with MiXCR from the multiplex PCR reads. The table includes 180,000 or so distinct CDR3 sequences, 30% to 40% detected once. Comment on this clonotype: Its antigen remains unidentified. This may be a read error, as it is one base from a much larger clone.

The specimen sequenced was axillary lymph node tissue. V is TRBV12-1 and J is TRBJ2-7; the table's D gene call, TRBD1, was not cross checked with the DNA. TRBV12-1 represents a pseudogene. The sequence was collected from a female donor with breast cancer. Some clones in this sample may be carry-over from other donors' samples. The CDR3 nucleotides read TGTGCCAGCAGCTGCAACAGGGGGTTAAGGGGCGAGCAGTACTTC. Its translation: CASSCNRGLRGEQYF.